This T cell receptor beta chain was sequenced in a study of response to subunit inactivated influenza vaccine. One entry per CDR3 protein, called by TCRdb with MiXCR from the RT-PCR reads. The sample lists 500,000 to 750,000 distinct CDR3 sequences; 12% to 15% were seen once. The specimen comprised PBMCs from blood, sampled 11 to 12 days after vaccination. The sequence derives from a man in his fifties who received an inactivated influenza vaccine.

This CDR3 is CASSLGTGPRVEQFF. The CDR3 DNA is TGTGCCAGCAGCCTCGGAACGGGACCGCGGGTCGAGCAGTTCTTC. The V and J genes are TRBV4-2 and TRBJ2-1; either TRBD1 or TRBD2 may supply D (5 bases each). The CDR3 covers 15 residues. The ends were cut back, 4 bases at V and 10 bases at J, with 20 bases in the middle. Germline CDR1 and CDR2: LGHNA and YNFKEQ.